The rows below give T cell receptor beta chains drawn from one sample of a study of T-cell reconstitution after alpha-beta-depleted transplantation in children. From the PCR reads, TCRdb called clonotypes with MiXCR, one entry per CDR3 protein. Of about 120,000 distinct CDR3 sequences listed, around 10% were seen once; the top ten hold less than 35%. The sample consisted of PBMCs, taken before TCRalphabeta/CD19-depleted stem cell transplant. These TCRs come from a boy younger than 10 with acute lymphoblastic leukemia, due to receive a stem cell transplant. The CDR3 runs from the conserved cysteine through the conserved F or W. A D gene is named only where the DNA matches it firmly. Not all rows give a size; the values are once, few, many and, for expanded clones, a class.

j_call	v_call	clone_size	d_call	cdr3_aa	cdr3_nt
TRBJ2-2	TRBV7-2	.	TRBD2	CASSRDLAAGELFF	TGTGCCAGCAGCCGCGACCTAGCGGCCGGGGAGCTGTTTTTT
TRBJ2-1	TRBV5-1	.	TRBD2	CASSPGHTGGNEQFF	TGCGCCAGCAGCCCCGGACATACGGGGGGGAATGAGCAGTTCTTC
TRBJ2-5	TRBV7-8	.	TRBD1	CASSGTGFGETQYF	TGTGCCAGCAGCGGGACAGGGTTCGGGGAGACCCAGTACTTC
TRBJ2-3	TRBV27	few	.	CASSPRLGVSTDTQYF	TGTGCCAGCAGTCCCAGACTCGGGGTCAGCACAGATACGCAGTATTTT
TRBJ2-1	TRBV5-6	.	.	CASSLWGAGYNEQFF	TGTGCCAGCAGCTTGTGGGGAGCAGGCTACAATGAGCAGTTCTTC
TRBJ1-1	TRBV5-1	.	.	CASSWSKDTEAFF	TGCGCCAGCAGCTGGAGTAAGGACACTGAAGCTTTCTTT
TRBJ1-2	TRBV5-1	.	.	CASSLTPTEYYNYGYTF	TGCGCCAGCAGCTTGACCCCAACAGAATATTATAACTATGGCTACACCTTC
TRBJ2-7	TRBV5-1	many	TRBD2	CASSQIAGGSYEQYF	TGCGCCAGCAGCCAAATAGCGGGAGGTTCGTACGAGCAGTACTTC
TRBJ1-4	TRBV20-1	few	TRBD1	CSARDRVALFF	TGCAGTGCCAGGGACAGGGTAGCACTGTTTTTT
TRBJ2-7	TRBV7-8	.	.	CASSRTTYEQYF	TGTGCCAGCAGCCGCACAACCTACGAGCAGTACTTC
TRBJ2-3	TRBV27	.	TRBD2	CASGVSGTFRTDTQYF	TGTGCCAGCGGGGTTAGCGGGACTTTCCGCACAGATACGCAGTATTTT
TRBJ1-3	TRBV20-1	few	.	CSVTRGFGSGFSGNTIYF	TGCAGTGTTACCCGGGGGTTTGGGTCTGGTTTTTCTGGAAACACCATATATTTT
TRBJ2-3	TRBV12-3/TRBV12-4	many	.	CASSFVGLSTDTQYF	TGTGCCAGCAGTTTTGTAGGGCTCAGCACAGATACGCAGTATTTT
TRBJ1-1	TRBV5-5	.	TRBD1	CASSLGRGQSTEAFF	TGTGCCAGCAGCTTGGGTCGGGGACAGAGCACTGAAGCTTTCTTT
TRBJ2-7	TRBV30	.	.	CAWSNRDEQYF	TGTGCCTGGAGTAACAGGGACGAGCAGTACTTC
TRBJ1-2	TRBV5-1	.	.	CASSPGTVSGYGYTF	TGCGCCAGCAGTCCAGGGACGGTTTCCGGCTATGGCTACACCTTC
TRBJ2-5	TRBV5-8	.	TRBD1	CASSLDRVGTQYF	TGTGCCAGCAGTTTGGACAGGGTGGGGACCCAGTACTTC
TRBJ1-5	TRBV5-1	.	.	CASSIGGTVNQPQHF	TGCGCCAGCAGCATAGGCGGGACGGTCAATCAGCCCCAGCATTTT
TRBJ1-5	TRBV14	.	.	CASSQLSGQPQHF	TGTGCCAGCAGCCAACTATCGGGTCAGCCCCAGCATTTT
TRBJ2-5	TRBV20-1	.	.	CSGSLRGETQYF	TGCAGTGGGTCCCTACGGGGGGAGACCCAGTACTTC
TRBJ2-7	TRBV10-3	.	TRBD2	CAISETLRLAAGRSSYEQYF	TGTGCCATCAGTGAGACTCTACGACTAGCCGCAGGCCGTAGCTCCTACGAGCAGTACTTC
TRBJ2-7	TRBV20-1	.	TRBD2	CSARGGSGKGYEQYF	TGCAGTGCTAGGGGCGGGAGCGGAAAAGGCTACGAGCAGTACTTC
TRBJ1-1	TRBV6-1	.	.	CASSEPGNTEAFF	TGTGCCAGCAGTGAACCGGGGAACACTGAAGCTTTCTTT
TRBJ2-5	TRBV5-1	few	.	CASSLAPTIQETQYF	TGCGCCAGCAGCTTGGCCCCGACAATTCAAGAGACCCAGTACTTC
TRBJ2-7	TRBV5-1	.	TRBD2	CASSPAASGGHEQYF	TGCGCCAGCAGCCCCGCGGCTAGCGGGGGCCACGAGCAGTACTTC
TRBJ1-6	TRBV5-1	.	.	CASSSRWGYSPLHF	TGCGCCAGCAGCTCCAGATGGGGATATTCACCCCTCCACTTT
TRBJ2-1	TRBV24-1	few	TRBD2	CATSDFRTSGRSYNEQFF	TGTGCCACCAGTGATTTCAGGACTAGCGGGAGGTCCTACAATGAGCAGTTCTTC
TRBJ2-1	TRBV7-8	.	.	CASSSGTSTGEQFF	TGTGCCAGCAGCTCCGGGACTTCCACGGGTGAGCAGTTCTTC
TRBJ2-1	TRBV5-1	.	TRBD2	CASSRTSGRIEQFF	TGCGCCAGCAGCCGGACTAGCGGGAGGATTGAGCAGTTCTTC
TRBJ1-4	TRBV29-1	many	.	CSVGSGEKLFF	TGCAGCGTTGGGTCAGGCGAAAAACTGTTTTTT
TRBJ2-3	TRBV5-1	few	.	CASSPWGRGILGTDTQYF	TGCGCCAGCAGCCCGTGGGGGCGAGGGATCCTAGGCACAGATACGCAGTATTTT
TRBJ2-5	TRBV20-1	many	.	CSVSSYLGSQETQYF	TGCAGTGTTAGCTCCTACCTGGGCAGCCAAGAGACCCAGTACTTC
TRBJ2-5	TRBV7-7	many	.	CASSLSGSGETQYF	TGTGCCAGCAGCTTGTCCGGCAGCGGGGAGACCCAGTACTTC
TRBJ2-1	TRBV3-1	few	TRBD2	CASSQRTSGRIVDEQFF	TGTGCCAGCAGCCAAAGGACTAGCGGGAGGATAGTAGATGAGCAGTTCTTC
TRBJ2-7	TRBV7-9	few	.	CASSFDRTLEQYF	TGTGCCAGCAGCTTCGACAGGACGTTGGAGCAGTACTTC
TRBJ2-3	TRBV29-1	many	.	CGINRDGTDTQYF	TGCGGGATTAACAGGGATGGGACAGATACGCAGTATTTT
TRBJ2-1	TRBV6-6	.	.	CAGGGDNEQFF	TGTGCCGGAGGGGGGGACAATGAGCAGTTCTTC
TRBJ1-5	TRBV10-2	few	.	CASKDNSGRSNQPQHF	TGCGCCAGCAAGGATAACTCAGGGAGGAGCAATCAGCCCCAGCATTTT
TRBJ1-5	TRBV6-2/TRBV6-3	.	.	CASRGQISNQPQHF	TGTGCCAGCCGGGGGCAGATCAGCAATCAGCCCCAGCATTTT
TRBJ2-1	TRBV7-7	few	TRBD2	CASSLRREGYNEQFF	TGTGCCAGCAGCTTACGACGGGAGGGTTACAATGAGCAGTTCTTC
TRBJ2-2	TRBV20-1	.	TRBD1	CSARSGDRGNTGELFF	TGCAGTGCTAGAAGTGGGGACAGGGGGAACACCGGGGAGCTGTTTTTT
TRBJ2-3	TRBV12-3/TRBV12-4	.	.	CASRRESTDTQYF	TGTGCCAGCAGGAGAGAGTCTACAGATACGCAGTATTTT
TRBJ2-1	TRBV5-1	.	.	CASSLESGVGNEQFF	TGCGCCAGCAGCTTGGAGTCAGGGGTCGGCAATGAGCAGTTCTTC